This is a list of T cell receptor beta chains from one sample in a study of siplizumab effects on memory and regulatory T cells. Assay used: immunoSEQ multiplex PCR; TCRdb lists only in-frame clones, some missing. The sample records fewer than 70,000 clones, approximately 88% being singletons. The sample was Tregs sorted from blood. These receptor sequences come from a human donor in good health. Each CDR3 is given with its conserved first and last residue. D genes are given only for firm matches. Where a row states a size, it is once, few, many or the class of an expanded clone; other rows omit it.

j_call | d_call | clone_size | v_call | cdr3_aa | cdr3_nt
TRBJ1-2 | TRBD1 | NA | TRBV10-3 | CAISEGTAGTF | TGTGCCATCAGTGAAGGGACAGCCGGGACCTTC
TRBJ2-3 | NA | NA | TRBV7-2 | CASSQARGLGTDTQYF | TGTGCCAGCAGCCAAGCCCGAGGGTTGGGCACAGATACGCAGTATTTT
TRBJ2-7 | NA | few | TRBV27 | CASSSLSVGGTYEQYF | TGTGCCAGCAGTTCTCTGTCGGTGGGGGGTACCTACGAGCAGTACTTC
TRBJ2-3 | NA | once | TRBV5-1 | CASSLEQGFGTDTQYF | TGCGCCAGCAGCTTGGAACAGGGTTTTGGGACAGATACGCAGTATTTT
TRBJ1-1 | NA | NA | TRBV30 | CAWSVPEVNTEAFF | TGTGCCTGGAGTGTACCTGAGGTGAACACTGAAGCTTTCTTT
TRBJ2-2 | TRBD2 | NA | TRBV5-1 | CASSSITGLAVRPGELFF | TGCGCCAGCAGCTCTATAACCGGACTAGCCGTGAGACCCGGGGAGCTGTTTTTT
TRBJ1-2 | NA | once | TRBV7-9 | CASSLGGAAAVYGYTF | TGTGCCAGCAGCTTAGGAGGTGCGGCAGCCGTCTATGGCTACACCTTC
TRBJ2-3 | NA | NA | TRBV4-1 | CASSQDSDIQADTQYF | TGCGCCAGCAGCCAAGATTCAGACATCCAAGCCGATACGCAGTATTTT
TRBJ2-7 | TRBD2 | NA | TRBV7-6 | CASSSLTSGSGVGEQYF | TGTGCCAGCAGCTCCCTGACTAGCGGGAGTGGAGTGGGCGAGCAGTACTTC
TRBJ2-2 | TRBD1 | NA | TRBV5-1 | CASSHRDSIFTGELFF | TGCGCCAGCAGCCACCGGGACAGCATTTTCACCGGGGAGCTGTTTTTT
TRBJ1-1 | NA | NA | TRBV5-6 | CASSLNVGEAFF | TGTGCCAGCAGCTTGAATGTGGGTGAAGCTTTCTTT
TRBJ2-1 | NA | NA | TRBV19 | CASSIGVFAYNEQFF | TGTGCCAGTAGTATTGGGGTTTTTGCCTACAATGAGCAGTTCTTC
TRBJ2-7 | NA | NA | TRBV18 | CASSQSYEQYF | TGTGCCAGCTCACAGTCCTACGAGCAGTACTTC
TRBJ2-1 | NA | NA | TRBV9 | CASSVGRGRGYEQFF | TGTGCCAGCAGCGTAGGGCGAGGGAGGGGGTATGAGCAGTTCTTC
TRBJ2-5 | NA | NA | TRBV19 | CASSIQGLGETQYF | TGTGCCAGTAGTATCCAGGGGCTCGGGGAGACCCAGTACTTC
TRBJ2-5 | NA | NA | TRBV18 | CASSPPGRTRYF | TGTGCCAGCTCACCACCCGGTCGGACACGGTACTTC
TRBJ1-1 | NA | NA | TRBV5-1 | CASTTGDLNTEAFF | TGCGCCAGCACCACGGGGGACTTGAACACTGAAGCTTTCTTT
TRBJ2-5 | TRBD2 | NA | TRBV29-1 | CSVGGRVQETQYF | TGCAGCGTTGGTGGGAGGGTCCAAGAGACCCAGTACTTC
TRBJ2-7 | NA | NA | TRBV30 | CAWSRGDRTSHIDEQYF | TGTGCCTGGTCCCGGGGGGACAGGACTAGTCACATAGACGAGCAGTACTTC
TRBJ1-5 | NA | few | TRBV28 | CASSRAWKPQHF | TGTGCCAGCAGCCGAGCGTGGAAACCCCAGCATTTT
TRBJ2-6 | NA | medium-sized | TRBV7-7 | CASSLGTLGANVLTF | TGTGCTAGCAGCTTAGGGACACTTGGGGCCAACGTCCTGACTTTC
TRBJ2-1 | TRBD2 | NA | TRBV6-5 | CASTSGLGRGNEQFF | TGTGCCAGCACCTCCGGACTAGGAAGGGGAAATGAGCAGTTCTTC
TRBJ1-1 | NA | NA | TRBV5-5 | CASSLGVVGTEAFF | TGTGCCAGCAGCTTGGGGGTTGTTGGCACTGAAGCTTTCTTT
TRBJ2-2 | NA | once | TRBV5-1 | CASSERLPGVNGELFF | TGCGCCAGCAGCGAGCGGCTCCCTGGGGTTAACGGGGAGCTGTTTTTT
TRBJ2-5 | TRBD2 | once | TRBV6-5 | CASSYKGGSKQETQYF | TGTGCCAGCAGTTACAAAGGCGGGAGCAAACAAGAGACCCAGTACTTC
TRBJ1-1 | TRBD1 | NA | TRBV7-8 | CASSILTGTGYTEAFF | TGTGCCAGCAGCATTCTGACCGGGACAGGGTATACTGAAGCTTTCTTT
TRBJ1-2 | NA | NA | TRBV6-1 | CASSELGSQPIRGYTF | TGTGCCAGCAGTGAGCTCGGGTCTCAGCCTATCCGGGGCTACACCTTC
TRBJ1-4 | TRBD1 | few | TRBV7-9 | CASSEFPGQEKLFF | TGTGCCAGCAGCGAGTTTCCGGGACAGGAAAAACTGTTTTTT
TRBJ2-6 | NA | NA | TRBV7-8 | CASSLVGAANVLTF | TGTGCCAGCAGCTTAGTAGGGGCGGCCAACGTCCTGACTTTC
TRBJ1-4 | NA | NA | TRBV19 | CASSEGGGGEKLFF | TGTGCCAGTAGTGAGGGGGGAGGAGGTGAAAAACTGTTTTTT
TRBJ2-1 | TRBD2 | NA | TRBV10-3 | CAISILAGGPNEQFF | TGTGCCATCAGTATCCTAGCGGGAGGGCCCAATGAGCAGTTCTTC
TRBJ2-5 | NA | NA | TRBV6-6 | CASSPRWETQYF | TGTGCCAGCAGCCCCCGTTGGGAGACCCAGTACTTC
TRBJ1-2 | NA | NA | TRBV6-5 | CASKVTGVSNYGYTF | TGTGCCAGCAAAGTCACCGGCGTTTCTAACTATGGCTACACCTTC
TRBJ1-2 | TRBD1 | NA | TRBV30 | CAWRATGGMTNYGYTF | TGTGCCTGGAGGGCTACAGGGGGTATGACTAACTATGGCTACACCTTC
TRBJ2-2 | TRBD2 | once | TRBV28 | CASRLAGITGELFF | TGTGCCAGCAGACTAGCGGGAATCACCGGGGAGCTGTTTTTT
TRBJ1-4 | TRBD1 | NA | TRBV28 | CASSWTGTTNEKLFF | TGTGCCAGCAGTTGGACAGGCACAACTAATGAAAAACTGTTTTTT
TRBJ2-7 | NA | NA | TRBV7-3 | CASSLYGRGSYEQYF | TGTGCCAGCAGCTTATATGGAAGAGGCTCCTACGAGCAGTACTTC
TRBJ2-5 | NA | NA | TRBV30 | CAWSLHGGQETQYF | TGTGCCTGGAGTCTCCACGGGGGACAAGAGACCCAGTACTTC
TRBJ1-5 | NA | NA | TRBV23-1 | CASSHQQRFLNQPQHF | TGCGCCAGCAGTCATCAACAGAGATTCCTCAATCAGCCCCAGCATTTT
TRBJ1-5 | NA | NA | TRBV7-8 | CASRSGDWDQPQHF | TGTGCCAGTCGATCAGGGGATTGGGATCAGCCCCAGCATTTT
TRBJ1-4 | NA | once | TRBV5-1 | CASRENEKLFF | TGCGCCAGCAGGGAGAATGAAAAACTGTTTTTT
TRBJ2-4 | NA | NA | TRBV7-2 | CASSASIAKNIQYF | TGTGCCAGCAGCGCTTCTATAGCCAAAAACATTCAGTACTTC
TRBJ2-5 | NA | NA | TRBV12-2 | CASRLVSGEKETQYF | TGTGCAAGTCGCTTAGTTTCAGGAGAGAAAGAGACCCAGTACTTC
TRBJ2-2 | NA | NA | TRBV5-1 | CASRSRQDQDYTGELFF | TGCGCCAGCAGATCAAGGCAGGACCAAGATTACACCGGGGAGCTGTTTTTT
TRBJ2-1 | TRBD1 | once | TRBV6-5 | CASSPGQVGSVEQFF | TGTGCCAGCAGCCCCGGACAGGTAGGTTCTGTTGAGCAGTTCTTC
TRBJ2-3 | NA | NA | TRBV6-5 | CGGGRTDTQYF | TGTGGGGGCGGTCGCACAGATACGCAGTATTTT